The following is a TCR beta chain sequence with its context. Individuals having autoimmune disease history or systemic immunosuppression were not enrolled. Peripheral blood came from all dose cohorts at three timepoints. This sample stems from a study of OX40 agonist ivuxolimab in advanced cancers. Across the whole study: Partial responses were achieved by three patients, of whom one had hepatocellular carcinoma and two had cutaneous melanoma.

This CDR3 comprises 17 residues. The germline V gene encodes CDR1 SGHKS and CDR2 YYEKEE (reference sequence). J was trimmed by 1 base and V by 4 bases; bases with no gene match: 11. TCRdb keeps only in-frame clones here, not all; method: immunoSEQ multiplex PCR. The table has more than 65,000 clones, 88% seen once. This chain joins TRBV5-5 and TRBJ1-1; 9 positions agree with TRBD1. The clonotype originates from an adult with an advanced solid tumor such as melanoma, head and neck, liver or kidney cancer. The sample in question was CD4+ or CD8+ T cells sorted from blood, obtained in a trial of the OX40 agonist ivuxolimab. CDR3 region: CASSPGWDREKNTEAFF. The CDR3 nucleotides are TGTGCCAGCAGCCCCGGGTGGGACAGGGAAAAGAACACTGAAGCTTTCTTT.